The clone carrying this T cell receptor beta chain appeared once. This sample includes further DNA sequences coding for the same CDR3. This specimen belongs to a study of blood T cell repertoires in COVID-19. Study in general: Italy, Spain and the United States were the sources of the convalescent and acute COVID-19 samples. Sample material is recorded as cDNA or gDNA derived from T cells, B-cell-depleted T cells, or PBMCs.

Per germline, CDR1 LNHNV and CDR2 YYDKDF (reference sequence). Trimming took 4 bases from V and 2 from J; bases not matched to a gene: 8. The CDR3 is 16 amino acids. Original processing notes: Amplification from reference gene primers served as the basis for estimated nucleated cell counts. TCRdb keeps only in-frame clones here, not all; method: immunoSEQ multiplex PCR. That table is the source of V, J and clone size, and D and trimming were worked out from the DNA. The top ten clones hold roughly 2.2% of a sample with about 130,000 clones, over 75% of them seen once. Sequencing was performed on peripheral blood. This receptor was identified in a man aged 70 or older with active COVID-19. J is TRBJ1-2 and V is TRBV15; 9 bases fit TRBD1. In nucleotides, the CDR3 is TGTGCCACCAGCACCGCCCCCGGGACAGGGAACTATGGCTACACCTTC. The encoded protein is CATSTAPGTGNYGYTF.